This TCR beta chain stems from a study of cytomegalovirus exposure and HLA in healthy donors (dated by TCRdb to about 2017). For context, the study as a whole: An earlier analysis of approximately 640 of the donors reported about 290 Gb of sequence data and 120 million or so unique TCR beta sequences from 150 million to 200 million T cells. An early release covering some 640 HLA-typed donors comprised about 300 gigabases of sequencing data and around 80 million unique TCR sequences. Among the roughly 390 genotyped donors, more than 70% belonged to the genetic ancestry cluster associated with self-reported Caucasian donors. The study aimed to test whether cataloging public T cell receptors could reveal signatures of past pathogen exposure. The T cell repertoires of several hundred subjects were profiled by immunosequencing and related to cytomegalovirus serostatus. Besides the first cohort of roughly 640 subjects, a separate validation cohort made up of 120 different subjects was used. The study combined high-throughput TCR immunosequencing, statistical association of individual TCRs with disease status, and machine learning to predict cytomegalovirus infection status. To study patterns of TCR occurrence, a later analysis re-analyzed previously published TCR beta repertoires from 600 to 750 donors and added high-resolution HLA genotyping. In the later analysis, no new phenotypic data were used to find candidate immune exposures; instead, reliance was placed on TCR beta sequences and their occurrence across donors. To decide whether each TCR beta V gene segment behaved as functional or pseudogenic, an earlier analysis of some 600 of the donors relied on high-throughput TCR beta sequencing. Donor age, sex, ethnicity and CMV serostatus were collected together with the repertoire data. In a later genetic analysis, genome-wide SNP genotypes for about 65% of the roughly 700 donors were used, and that subset was treated as a discovery cohort. Every repertoire in the discovery cohort had been generated on one and the same sequencing platform. Both class I and class II loci were covered by HLA typing, at four-digit resolution. The number of typed donors differed by locus: about 629-630 for A, B, C, DRB1 and DQB1; 500 to 550 for DQA1; fewer than 610 for DPA1; and some 470 for DPB1. Because of strong linkage in the cohort, roughly five DR-DQ haplotypes were treated as single units for association and clustering. Among some 400 genotyped donors of the cohort, an average of approximately 240,000 unique TCR beta nucleotide sequences was sequenced per donor, of which 15% to 20% were non-productive.

As for this clone: The antigen it recognizes is unknown. No quality values exist for individual bases; no much larger clone is one base distant.

The CDR3 sequence holds 17 residues, the cysteine and phenylalanine included. Only the CDR3 portion is preserved as DNA: 51 bases, with reading frame beginning at the first base. Ends trimmed: V by 1 base, J by 2 bases; bases unmatched to a gene: 8. For CDR1 and CDR2, the germline V gene lists SGHTA and FQGNSA. The cohort comprised more than 550 healthy bone marrow donors. Cohort members were all nominally healthy when sampled, although unrecorded immune exposures were likely present. The donor was CMV seronegative and was included in the group of 352 seronegative cohort members. A peripheral blood sample was collected from each donor, and TCR beta sequencing was performed on peripheral blood mononuclear cells. The Qiagen DNeasy Blood Extraction Kit was used to extract genomic DNA from the blood cell samples. Libraries were made using the immunoSEQ multiplex PCR assay. For the multiplex PCR, a mixture combining 60 forward primers for TCR Vbeta segments and 13 reverse primers for TCR Jbeta segments was used. The CDR3 region of rearranged TCR beta genes was amplified from genomic DNA with a multiplex PCR assay. Amplified TCR beta libraries were sequenced as 87-base-pair reads on the Illumina HiSeq System. Per the authors' processing: Across the roughly 670 repertoires, a later analysis counted roughly 84 million unique TCR beta chains, 9 million to 14 million of which were shared by at least two donors. To remove PCR and sequencing errors, raw reads were error-corrected and collapsed into unique sequences using a nearest-neighbor algorithm that merged closely related sequences. V, D and J gene segments were assigned by aligning CDR3 sequences to IMGT reference sequences. For a sequence to be retained, a match of at least six nucleotides to both a V gene segment and a J gene segment was required. A rearrangement counted as productive if the CDR3 had no stop codons and remained in frame with V and J, and every other rearrangement counted as non-productive. CDR3 was defined according to IMGT convention as the region running from the second conserved V-encoded cysteine to the conserved J-encoded phenylalanine. The earlier analysis of 500 to 650 of the donors excluded any sequence lacking an unambiguous match to a single V gene segment. In an earlier analysis of approximately 500 of the donors, a V segment was called functional when productive rearrangements were above 56.7%, and segregating when the standard deviation between donors exceeded 5%. A statistical classification framework was built to diagnose cytomegalovirus status from the catalog of TCR beta chain sequences. In a later analysis, TCR nucleotide sequences were compared against IMGT/GENE-DB human TR gene sequences so that V and J genes could be assigned. In a later analysis, CDR3 sequences and most-parsimonious VDJ recombination scenarios were assigned using the TCRdist pipeline. A later analysis defined each TCR beta chain by its CDR3 amino acid sequence plus V-gene family, and excluded reads lacking a unique V-gene family. A later analysis removed 592 highly shared, low-generation-probability nucleotide sequences to deal with suspected cross-contamination and a sequencing artifact. In a later analysis, a clonal expansion index for each public chain was calculated from normalized within-repertoire ranks of inferred template counts. Generation probabilities in a later analysis came from a VDJ recombination model fitted to out-of-frame rearrangements, and those results were checked against IGoR. Hypergeometric tests were used in a later analysis to score TCR-TCR, TCR-HLA and TCR-CMV co-occurrence, with a repertoire-size bias correction applied to the TCR pairs. In a later analysis, false discovery rates were estimated by permuting HLA or CMV assignments 20 times. In a later analysis, co-occurring TCRs were grouped using DBSCAN, with TCRdist sequence similarity added in when clustering inside HLA-allele-positive subsets. Co-occurrence clustering excluded repertoires with fewer than 30,000 or more than 120,000 public chains, plus five with anomalous nucleotide sharing. Drawn from immuneACCESS, this table holds only the in-frame rearrangements with V and J called that TCRdb kept. Clones are partly lost; checked studies trace under half to an unresolved V gene and leave the rest unexplained. The V and J calls and clone size were taken over from that table, and D and trimming were inferred from the DNA. The sample yields about 180,000 clones; 75% to 85% were counted once. The biggest ten clones account for 2.2% of the sample.

Broad study findings and their caveats: When HLA alleles, especially DR and DQ, strongly co-occurred, attributing TCR associations to individual alleles was difficult. A cluster of highly shared sequence variants was judged likely to be a technical artifact of the sequencing pipeline. The study gave a list of about 160 TCR beta chains associated with cytomegalovirus. The cohort was sequenced for TCR beta chains only, and without alpha or paired-chain data the features that could be detected were limited. In both the original and validation cohorts, the classifier was reported to diagnose cytomegalovirus status with high specificity and sensitivity. According to the authors, the approach could potentially be generalized to other disease states and immunological phenotypes. In an earlier analysis of more than 450 of the donors, most TCR beta V segments were observed in productive rearrangements about 90% or about 30% of the time, broadly matching IMGT annotations. Compared with the roughly 670-donor mean, donors in an Asian-associated ancestry cluster had fewer N-insertions in productive TCRs, according to a later genetic analysis. HLA typing was unavailable for some donors at each locus, so association tests used only the typed subset. A later analysis associated about 17,000 TCR beta sequences with specific HLA alleles at a false discovery rate of 0.05. In a later analysis, the rate of TCR association differed among HLA loci, with DRB1 alleles having the most associated TCRs and HLA-C alleles having the fewest. According to a later analysis, most CMV-associated TCR beta chains appeared to be HLA-restricted, and the HLA associations seemed to be driven largely by CMV exposure. The presence/absence analyses assumed that sequencing depth was roughly uniform across donors, and that assumption may not be true. The 87-base-pair reads could not distinguish some IMGT-functional V segments, including TRBV6-2 and TRBV6-3, so those segments were excluded. A later genetic analysis associated a missense DCLRE1C variant with V-gene and J-gene trimming of TCR beta chains, and an independent cohort replicated the association. In a later analysis, HLA-associated TCR beta chains showed more clonal expansion and lower generation probabilities than non-associated chains that were equally common. Because counts were too low, seventeen rarely observed V segments, including chromosome 9 orphons, were excluded from the earlier analysis of 587 of the donors. A few of the identified cytomegalovirus-associated TCR beta chains were confirmed in vitro to be specific for cytomegalovirus antigens. CMV serostatus was the only immune exposure information available for the cohort. A further reported finding was that TCR beta sequences accurately predicted the HLA-A and HLA-B alleles for most subjects in the first cohort. Linkage disequilibrium might explain the correlated functional status among segregating V segments, but an unknown experimental factor could not be ruled out. Several of the top co-occurrence clusters appeared to be linked to parvovirus B19, influenza, CMV and Epstein-Barr virus, according to a later analysis. Most TCR sequences were seen in very few donors, while some public TCRs were found in many individuals.

Sequenced input: PBMCs. The source is a woman aged 30 to 39 in good health and CMV-seronegative. The V and J segments used are TRBV7-2 and TRBJ2-7; TRBD1 matches 10 bases in the middle. DNA sequence: TGTGCCAGCAGCTTAGATCCTAGACAGGGGGCCCCCTACGAGCAGTACTTC. Its protein product is CASSLDPRQGAPYEQYF.